One sample yielded the 11 T cell receptor beta chains listed below, sequenced in a study of blood T cell repertoires in COVID-19. The assay was immunoSEQ multiplex PCR, and TCRdb's table has in-frame clones only and misses some. Among approximately 180,000 clones listed, around three quarters were seen once. The specimen was PBMCs or T cells enriched from blood (not recorded which). The receptor set was obtained from a woman in her forties or fifties with acute COVID-19.

The rearrangement uses TRBV7-9 and TRBJ1-2; D is undetermined. The germline V gene has CDR1 SEHNR and CDR2 FQNEAQ (reference sequence). V was clipped by 7 bases and J by 8 bases, with 11 bases between them. This CDR3 contains 11 residues. CDR3 in DNA: TGTGCCAGCACCCAGCCGGGAGGCTACACCTTC. It codes for CASTQPGGYTF. Together with reference TRBV7-9 and TRBJ1-2, the CDR3 gives the full variable domain: DTGVSQNPRHKITKRGQNVTFRCDPISEHNRLYWYRQTLGQGPEFLTYFQNEAQLEKSRLLSDRFSAERPKGSFSTLEIQRTEQGDSAMYLCASTQPGGYTFGSGTRLTVV.

CDR3 nucleotide sequence: TGTGCCAGCAGCGCCGGGACAGTTACCTATGGCTACACCTTC. This gives the protein CASSAGTVTYGYTF. The chain uses TRBV6-5 and TRBJ1-2; 7 nucleotides agree with TRBD1. Trimming at V came to 6 bases and at J to 4 bases, leaving 8 bases not matched to a gene. CDR1 and CDR2 from the germline V gene are MNHEY and SVGAGI. CDR3 size: 14 residues.

This chain connects TRBV5-1 to TRBJ2-1, with TRBD1 matching over 12 bases. CDR1 and CDR2 (germline): SGHRS, YFSETQ. J lost 3 bases, V lost 4 bases, and 8 bases had no gene match. The length of the CDR3 is 17 residues. CDR3 nucleotide sequence: TGCGCCAGCAGCCCGGGGGACAGGGGGCTGGACTACAATGAGCAGTTCTTC. Its translation is CASSPGDRGLDYNEQFF.

The V and J genes are TRBV27 and TRBJ1-2, with 8 bases matching TRBD1. The ends lost 7 bases at V and 6 bases at J; junction bases unmatched: 13. The germline CDR1 and CDR2 sequences are MNHEY and SMNVEV (reference sequence). CDR3 length: 15 residues. DNA of the CDR3: TGTGCCAGCACCGCAACCCCAGGGGGCGCTAATGGCTACACCTTC. The encoded protein is CASTATPGGANGYTF.

J is TRBJ1-6 and V is TRBV14, with D tentatively TRBD1 (6 bases). Trimming pared 0 bases from V and 7 bases from J, leaving 13 bases between. Germline assignment: CDR1 SGHDN and CDR2 FVKESK. The CDR3 runs to 16 residues. CDR3 sequence (DNA): TGTGCCAGCAGCCAAGAGACCGGGACAATCAATTCACCCCTCCACTTT. It specifies CASSQETGTINSPLHF.

This clone was seen just once. This chain uses TRBV7-8 with TRBJ1-5, with a tentative D call TRBD1 (5 bases). The CDR3 sequence is 13 residues long. Per germline, CDR1 SGHVS and CDR2 FQNEAQ. Trimming removed 5 bases at V and 9 bases at J, with 14 bases between. Here the CDR3 reads CASSALGQAPQHF. In nucleotides, the CDR3 is TGTGCCAGCAGCGCCCTTGGACAAGCGCCCCAGCATTTT.

This clone was counted only a few times. This chain connects TRBV5-5 to TRBJ1-2, with 8 bases matching TRBD1. The trim removed 3 bases at V and 4 bases at J, leaving 5 bases unmatched. The CDR3 contains 14 residues. CDR1 is SGHKS and CDR2 is YYEKEE in the germline V gene (reference sequence). In DNA form, the CDR3 reads TGTGCCAGCAGCTCTCAGGGGGCGGCCTATGGCTACACCTTC. Amino acids: CASSSQGAAYGYTF.

This clone appeared once. V gene TRBV5-6 combines with J gene TRBJ2-7, with D possibly being TRBD1 (7 bases). CDR1 and CDR2 (germline): SGHDT, YYEEEE. The length of the CDR3 is 15 residues. V was cut by 4 bases and J by 3 bases, with 17 bases left in between. The CDR3 spells CASSTEGAGFYEQYV. DNA for the CDR3: TGTGCCAGCAGCACGGAGGGGGCTGGATTCTACGAGCAGTACGTC.

The CDR3 region is CASSQGGELFF. The CDR3 nucleotides read TGTGCCAGCAGTCAAGGGGGGGAACTGTTTTTT. This chain joins TRBV28 and TRBJ1-4; a weak D match, TRBD1 (6 bases). CDR3 size: 11 residues. Germline V gene lookup returns CDR1 MDHEN and CDR2 SYDVKM. Trimming cost V 5 bases and J 12 bases, with 10 bases left between them.

The V call is TRBV7-2, the J call TRBJ2-5; 8 nucleotides align to TRBD2. The CDR3 consists of 16 residues. With V trimmed by 7 bases and J by 1 base, 11 bases remained unmatched. Germline assignment: CDR1 SGHTA and CDR2 FQGNSA. CDR3 loop: CASTPGPGGGQETQYF. The CDR3 bases are TGTGCCAGCACCCCGGGGCCCGGGGGGGGCCAAGAGACCCAGTACTTC.

The rearrangement uses TRBV6-2 or TRBV6-3 and TRBJ1-6, with 10 bases matching TRBD1. Germline CDR1 is MNHEY and CDR2 is SVGEGT. J gave up 7 bases and V 2 bases, and 2 bases lay outside the gene matches. The CDR3 loop spans 15 amino acids. CDR3 nucleotides: TGTGCCAGCAGTTACCGGGGACAGGGGAATTCACCCCTCCACTTT. The encoded protein is CASSYRGQGNSPLHF.